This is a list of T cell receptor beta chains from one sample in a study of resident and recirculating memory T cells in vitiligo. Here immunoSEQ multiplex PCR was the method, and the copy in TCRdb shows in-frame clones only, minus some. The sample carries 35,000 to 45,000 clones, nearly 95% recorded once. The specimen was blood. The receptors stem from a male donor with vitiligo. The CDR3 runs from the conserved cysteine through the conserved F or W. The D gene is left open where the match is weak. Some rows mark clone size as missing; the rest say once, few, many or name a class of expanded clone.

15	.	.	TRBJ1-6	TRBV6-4	TGTGCCAGCAGTGCGGAGCATTTGGATCATTCACCCCTCCACTTT	CASSAEHLDHSPLHF
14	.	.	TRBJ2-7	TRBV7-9	TGTGCCAGCAGCTTAGGTGGGGCATTGTACGAGCAGTACTTC	CASSLGGALYEQYF
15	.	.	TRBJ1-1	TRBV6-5	TGTGCCAGCAGTTACACTGCCTATATGAACACTGAAGCTTTCTTT	CASSYTAYMNTEAFF
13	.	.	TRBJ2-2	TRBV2	TGTGCCAGCATCCCTCTGGCCACCGGGGAGCTGTTTTTT	CASIPLATGELFF
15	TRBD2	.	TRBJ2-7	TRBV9	TGTGCCAGCAGCGTGGGTAGCGGGGGGGCCGAAGAGCAGTACTTC	CASSVGSGGAEEQYF
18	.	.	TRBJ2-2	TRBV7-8	TGTGCCAGCAGTTCCACCCAGACTAGAGGAGCCTTCACCGGGGAGCTGTTTTTT	CASSSTQTRGAFTGELFF
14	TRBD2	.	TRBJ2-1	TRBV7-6	TGTGCCAGCAGTACTCGGGGGGGACGGGCTGAGCAGTTCTTC	CASSTRGGRAEQFF
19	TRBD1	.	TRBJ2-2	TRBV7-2	TGTGCCAGCAGCCCCCGACAGGGTCAAGCGAAGCGGTACACCGGGGAGCTGTTTTTT	CASSPRQGQAKRYTGELFF
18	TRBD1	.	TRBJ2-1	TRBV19	TGTGCCAGTAGTAGCGGGACAGGGGGGGGTTTGGGCTTAAATGAGCAGTTCTTC	CASSSGTGGGLGLNEQFF
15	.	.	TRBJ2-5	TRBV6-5	TGTGCCAGCAAGGGGGGGGCCGAATCTCAAGAGACCCAGTACTTC	CASKGGAESQETQYF
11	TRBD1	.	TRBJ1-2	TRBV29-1	TGCAGCGTTGTGACAGGGGTGGGCTACACCTTC	CSVVTGVGYTF
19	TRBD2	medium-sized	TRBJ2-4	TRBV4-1	TGCGCCAGCAGCCAAGAACCGGCTCAGGCGGGGGTAGCCAAAAACATTCAGTACTTC	CASSQEPAQAGVAKNIQYF
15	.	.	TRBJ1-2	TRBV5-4	TGTGCCAGCAGCTTGGGGGGCAGACAGAACTATGGCTACACCTTC	CASSLGGRQNYGYTF
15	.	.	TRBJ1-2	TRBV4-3	TGCGCCAGCAGCCAAGCAGCTCAGGGAAACTATGGCTACACCTTC	CASSQAAQGNYGYTF
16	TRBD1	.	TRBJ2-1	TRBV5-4	TGTGCCAGCAGCTTACCCATCGGGACAGGACACAATGAGCAGTTCTTC	CASSLPIGTGHNEQFF
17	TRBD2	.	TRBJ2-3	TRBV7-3	TGTGCCAGCAGTAAACTCCAACTAGCGGGATACGCAGATACGCAGTATTTT	CASSKLQLAGYADTQYF
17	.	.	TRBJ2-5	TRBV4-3	TGCGCCAGCAGCCAGCTCGACCGGCGGGTGGCAAGAGAGACCCAGTACTTC	CASSQLDRRVARETQYF
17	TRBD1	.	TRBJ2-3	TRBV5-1	TGCGCCAGCAGCTCGCTAGGGACAGGACCTAGCACAGATACGCAGTATTTT	CASSSLGTGPSTDTQYF
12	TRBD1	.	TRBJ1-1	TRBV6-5	TGTGCCAGCAGACACAGGGGAACTGAAGCTTTCTTT	CASRHRGTEAFF
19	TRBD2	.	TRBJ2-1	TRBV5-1	TGCGCCAGCAGCCGGACTAGCGGGGGGGCTTTAAGCTCCTACAATGAGCAGTTCTTC	CASSRTSGGALSSYNEQFF
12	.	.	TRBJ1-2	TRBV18	TGTGCCAGCTCACCCTTGACAGATGGCTACACCTTC	CASSPLTDGYTF
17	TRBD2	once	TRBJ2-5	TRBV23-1	TGCGCCAGCAGGAATCGGAAAGGGACCGGGGAGGGAGAGACCCAGTACTTC	CASRNRKGTGEGETQYF
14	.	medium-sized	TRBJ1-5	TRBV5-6	TGTGCCAGCAGCTTGCAGGGAAACAATCAGCCCCAGCATTTT	CASSLQGNNQPQHF
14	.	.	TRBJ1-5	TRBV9	TGTGCCAGCAGCCCGACAGGTTCAAATCAGCCCCAGCATTTT	CASSPTGSNQPQHF
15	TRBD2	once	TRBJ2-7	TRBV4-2	TGTGCCAGCAGCCCCCTAGCGGGTTCACCGGGGGAGCAGTACTTC	CASSPLAGSPGEQYF
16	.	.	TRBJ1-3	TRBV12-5	TGTGCTAGTGGCCCATTCCGAAACACCCACAGTCAGGACATATATTTT	CASGPFRNTHSQDIYF
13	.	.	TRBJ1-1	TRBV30	TGTGCCTGGAGCGGGGGGATGAACACTGAAGCTTTCTTT	CAWSGGMNTEAFF
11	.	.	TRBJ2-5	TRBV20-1	TGCAGTGCTAGGGAGACGGAGACCCAGTACTTC	CSARETETQYF
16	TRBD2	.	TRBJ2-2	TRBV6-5	TGTGCCAGCAGTTACCACGGACTAGCGAACACCGGGGAGCTGTTTTTT	CASSYHGLANTGELFF
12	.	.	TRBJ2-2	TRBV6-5	TGTGCCAGCAGTTTTCAGGGGGGGGAGCTGTTTTTT	CASSFQGGELFF
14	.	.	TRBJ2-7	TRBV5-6	TGTGCCAGCAGCCGGGGAGCAGGGGATGGGGAGCAGTACTTC	CASSRGAGDGEQYF
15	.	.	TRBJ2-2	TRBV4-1	TGCGCCAGCAGCCAAGGCGCGGGGGCTTCCGGGGAGCTGTTTTTT	CASSQGAGASGELFF